The entry below gives a single TCR beta chain sequence along with its context. Its antigen is not yet known. Base qualities are not at hand, and no much larger clone is one base apart. Donors were healthy HIV-negative adults with no recently reported acute infections or vaccinations. Every donor was a Caucasian adult residing in Nashville, Tennessee, USA. CD4+ T cells were enriched through magnetic negative selection, after which naive cells were positively selected on CD45RA and the remaining negative fraction served as the memory subset. Blood was collected by leukapheresis, and PBMCs were isolated by Ficoll-Histopaque density gradient centrifugation and then cryopreserved in liquid nitrogen vapor phase. Analytical flow cytometry was used to check the purity and quantity of every magnetically sorted T cell population. From each sorted fraction, genomic DNA was isolated and quantified by UV absorbance on a Nanodrop 2000c.

This entry is derived from a study of shared clonotypes between healthy human individuals (dated by TCRdb to 2020 to 2021). In terms of the full investigation: A couple of women and a few men aged 18 to 49 years were included in the cohort. For each donor, CD4 naive and CD4 memory were each given three plates, CD8 naive was given two plates, and CD8 memory was given one plate. To estimate repertoire size and how much clonotype sharing occurs between individuals, the study deeply sequenced the blood TCR repertoires of five healthy adults. To increase sequencing depth and limit assay-specific biases, different laboratories used diverse techniques to prepare libraries and sequence TCR repertoires. Per donor, leukapheresis produced somewhere between about 0.9 and 9.5 billion PBMCs.

The CDR3 has 15 amino acids, counting the end cysteine and phenylalanine. Only the CDR3 portion is preserved as DNA: 45 bases, with reading frame beginning at the first base. For CDR1 and CDR2, the germline V gene lists MNHEY and SVGAGI. Trimming takes 5 bases from V and 0 bases from J, and the germline ends sit 14 bases apart. Using the deep immunoSEQ assay, TCR CDR3 regions were amplified from genomic DNA by multiplex PCR. Extracted genomic DNA from each cell subset was spread evenly across all wells of several immunoSEQ 96-well plates, with each plate serving as a replicate. For sorted subsets, about 210 ng of genomic DNA, equivalent to some 30,000 T cell genomes, went into each replicate PCR. Purified libraries were measured with a Qubit 3.0 fluorometer, size-checked on a Bioanalyzer 2100, and measured again with the KAPA Library Quantification kit. Each immunoSEQ 96-well plate was sequenced on its own single-read 150-cycle Illumina NextSeq 550 flow cell. In the paper's pipeline: Because only junctional sequences without quality scores were contained in the immunoSEQ output, filtering matching that applied to full-length reads could not be performed. To assign V/J genes and CDR3, sequences were annotated using PyIR, a Python wrapper for IgBLAST v1.9, with IMGT germline references. Reads with weak V/J assignments (E-value above 1e-6), missing CDR3, stop codons, out-of-frame junctions, or ambiguous translated residues were removed. A V3J clonotype was defined by an identical inferred V gene, J gene, and CDR3 amino acid sequence. Percentage overlap between repertoires was computed as shared unique clonotypes divided by the size of the smaller repertoire. Three approaches were used to assess repertoire richness: RTK rarefaction, the Chao1 estimator, and Recon v2.1 estimates of unobserved clonotypes. For all TCRbeta clonotypes obtained by the gDNA method from a few donors, generation probabilities were computed with OLGA. TCRdb holds this immuneACCESS table with in-frame rearrangements only. Some clones are missing; in checked studies, unresolved V genes explain under half, and the rest has no known cause. The D gene and trimming were derived from the DNA, and the V and J assignments and clone size from that table. This sample has just over 2,000,000 clones in its table, and about 95% of those were observed once. Jointly, the top ten make up 0.1% to 0.15% of the sample.

What the work shows at the level of the full study, not this receptor alone: Even with the large sequencing depth, rarefaction of the sorted-subset datasets indicated that sequencing was incomplete. Naive subsets generally had larger estimated clonotype richness than memory subsets. About 5% of naive CD4, 3.5% of naive CD8, 2.3% of memory CD4, and 0.4% of memory CD8 clonotypes were shared across several donors. Pairwise subsampling indicated that sequencing depth was expected to affect the degree of clonotype sharing among donors. Only blood was sampled, and tissue TCR repertoires likely differ from those in blood. The small number of donors limited the genetic and exposure-history diversity represented. Higher generation probabilities were observed for clonotypes shared by all four sorted-subset donors than for non-shared clonotypes.

The rearrangement combines TRBV6-5 with TRBJ2-7; a weak D assignment points to TRBD2 (6 bases agree). The sample taken for sequencing was naive CD4+ T cells sorted from blood. The cell subset or site label, as the study defines it: CD45RA+ positively selected. The clonotype was recovered from a young man in good health. CDR3 sequence: CASSRRDGSSYEQYF. The DNA sequence is given as TGTGCCAGCAGTCGCCGGGACGGGAGCTCCTACGAGCAGTACTTC.